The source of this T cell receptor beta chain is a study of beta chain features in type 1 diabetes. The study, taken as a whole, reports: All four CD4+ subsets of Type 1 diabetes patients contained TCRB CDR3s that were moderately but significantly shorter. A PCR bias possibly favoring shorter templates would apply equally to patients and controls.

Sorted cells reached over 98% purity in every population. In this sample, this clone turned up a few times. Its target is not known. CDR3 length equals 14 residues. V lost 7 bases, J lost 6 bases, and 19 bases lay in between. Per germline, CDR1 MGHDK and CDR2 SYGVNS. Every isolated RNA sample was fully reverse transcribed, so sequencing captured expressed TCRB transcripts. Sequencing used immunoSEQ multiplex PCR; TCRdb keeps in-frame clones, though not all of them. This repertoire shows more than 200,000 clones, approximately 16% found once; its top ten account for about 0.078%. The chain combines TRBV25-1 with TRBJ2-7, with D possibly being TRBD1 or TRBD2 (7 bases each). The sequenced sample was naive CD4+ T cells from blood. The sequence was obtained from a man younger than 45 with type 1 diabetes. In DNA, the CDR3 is TGTGCCAGCACCCAAGCAGGGAGGGGGCTCGAGCAGTACTTC. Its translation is CASTQAGRGLEQYF.